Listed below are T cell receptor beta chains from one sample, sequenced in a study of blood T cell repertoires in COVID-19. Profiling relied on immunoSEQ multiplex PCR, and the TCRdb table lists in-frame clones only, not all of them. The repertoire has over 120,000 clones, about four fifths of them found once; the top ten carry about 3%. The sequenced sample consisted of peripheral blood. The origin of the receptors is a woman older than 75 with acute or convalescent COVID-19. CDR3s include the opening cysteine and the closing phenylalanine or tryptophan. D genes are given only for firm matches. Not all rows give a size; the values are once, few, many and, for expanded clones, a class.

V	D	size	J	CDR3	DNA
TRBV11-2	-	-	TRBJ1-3	CASSLAISNSGNTIYF	TGTGCCAGCAGCTTAGCTATCTCTAACTCTGGAAACACCATATATTTT
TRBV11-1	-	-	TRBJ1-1	CASSLRRGTEAFF	TGTGCCAGCAGCTTACGGCGGGGGACTGAAGCTTTCTTT
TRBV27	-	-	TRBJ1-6	CASSLSGASGSYNSPLHF	TGTGCCAGCAGTTTATCGGGAGCGAGTGGCTCCTATAATTCACCCCTCCACTTT
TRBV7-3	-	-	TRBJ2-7	CASSATGSSYEQYF	TGTGCCAGCAGCGCTACAGGGAGCTCCTACGAGCAGTACTTC
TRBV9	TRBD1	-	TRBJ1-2	CASSVKYQGAYGYTF	TGTGCCAGCAGCGTAAAATACCAGGGGGCCTATGGCTACACCTTC
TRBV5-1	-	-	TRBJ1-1	CASSATYQGSGEAFF	TGCGCCAGCAGCGCAACTTACCAGGGCAGCGGGGAAGCTTTCTTT
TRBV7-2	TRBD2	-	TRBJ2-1	CASSLDASGGDNEQFF	TGTGCCAGCAGCTTAGACGCTAGCGGGGGGGACAATGAGCAGTTCTTC
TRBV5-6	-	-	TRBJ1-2	CASSLGRQLAYGYTF	TGTGCCAGCAGCTTGGGGAGACAGCTTGCCTATGGCTACACCTTC
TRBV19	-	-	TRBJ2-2	CASSANRAQNTGELFF	TGTGCCAGTAGTGCAAACAGGGCACAGAACACCGGGGAGCTGTTTTTT
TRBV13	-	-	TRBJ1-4	CASSLGQRNEKLFF	TGTGCCAGCAGCTTAGGGCAGCGTAATGAAAAACTGTTTTTT
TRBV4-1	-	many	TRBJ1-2	CASSQGPGSSVGYTF	TGCGCCAGCAGCCAAGGTCCAGGGTCTTCTGTTGGCTACACCTTC
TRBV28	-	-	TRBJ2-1	CASSLWKRAGHNEQFF	TGTGCCAGCAGTTTATGGAAACGTGCGGGACACAATGAGCAGTTCTTC
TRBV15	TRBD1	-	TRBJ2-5	CATSRGQGANEETQYF	TGTGCCACCAGCAGAGGACAGGGGGCGAATGAGGAGACCCAGTACTTC
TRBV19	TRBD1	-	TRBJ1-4	CASETGGAREKLFF	TGTGCCAGTGAGACAGGGGGCGCCCGCGAAAAACTGTTTTTT
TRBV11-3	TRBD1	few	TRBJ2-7	CASSSAPGQSYEQYF	TGTGCCAGCAGTTCCGCTCCGGGACAGTCCTACGAGCAGTACTTC
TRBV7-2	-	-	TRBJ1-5	CASSFRQASPQHF	TGTGCCAGCAGCTTCCGACAGGCCTCCCCCCAGCATTTT
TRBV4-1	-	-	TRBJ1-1	CASSPRQVNTEAFF	TGCGCCAGCAGCCCGAGACAGGTGAACACTGAAGCTTTCTTT
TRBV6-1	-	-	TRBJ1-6	CASSERAEQSSYNSPLHF	TGTGCCAGCAGTGAAAGAGCGGAACAGAGCTCCTATAATTCACCCCTCCACTTT
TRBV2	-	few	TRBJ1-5	CASSGQSNQPQHF	TGTGCCAGCAGTGGACAAAGCAATCAGCCCCAGCATTTT
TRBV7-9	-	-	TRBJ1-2	CASSLFSRAAGGYTF	TGTGCCAGCAGCCTATTTAGCAGGGCGGCAGGTGGCTACACCTTC
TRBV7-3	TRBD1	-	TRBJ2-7	CASSPGQGPYEQYF	TGTGCCAGCAGTCCGGGACAGGGTCCCTACGAGCAGTACTTC
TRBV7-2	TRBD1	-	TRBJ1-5	CASSLTGSNQPQHF	TGTGCCAGCAGCTTGACAGGGAGCAATCAGCCCCAGCATTTT
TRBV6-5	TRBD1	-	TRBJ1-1	CASTIDRDTEAFF	TGTGCCAGCACCATAGACAGGGACACTGAAGCTTTCTTT